These T cell receptor beta chains were read from a single sample in a study of shared clonotypes between healthy human individuals. TCRdb keeps only in-frame clones here, not all; method: immunoSEQ multiplex PCR. The table records fewer than 1.8 million clones, 97% to 99% of them present only once. Sequencing was performed on naive CD4+ T cells sorted from blood. The receptors come from a man aged 25 to 40 in good health. The CDR3 runs from the conserved cysteine through the conserved F or W.

j_call,v_call,cdr3_aa
TRBJ1-4,TRBV5-4,CASSPSPGTNEKLFF
TRBJ2-1,TRBV11-2,CASSLDQGYYNEQFF
TRBJ2-1,TRBV5-4,CASSLTGSSYNEQFF
TRBJ1-1,TRBV27,CASSSMGYRVLGITEAFF
TRBJ2-7,TRBV7-2,CASSSRGSVEQYF
TRBJ2-7,TRBV2,CASSEEVGQGVEYF
TRBJ2-7,TRBV5-1,CASSLAAGGTYEQYF
TRBJ1-4,TRBV7-3,CASSSTGFREKLFF
TRBJ2-1,TRBV7-8,CASSVTRTQFYEQFF
TRBJ2-7,TRBV28,CASSPGRTVQYF
TRBJ2-7,TRBV7-9,CASSLAVRQARNYEQYF
TRBJ2-7,TRBV5-5,CASSPVGTSGSYEQYF
TRBJ1-2,TRBV2,CASSEALLWDGKSGYTF